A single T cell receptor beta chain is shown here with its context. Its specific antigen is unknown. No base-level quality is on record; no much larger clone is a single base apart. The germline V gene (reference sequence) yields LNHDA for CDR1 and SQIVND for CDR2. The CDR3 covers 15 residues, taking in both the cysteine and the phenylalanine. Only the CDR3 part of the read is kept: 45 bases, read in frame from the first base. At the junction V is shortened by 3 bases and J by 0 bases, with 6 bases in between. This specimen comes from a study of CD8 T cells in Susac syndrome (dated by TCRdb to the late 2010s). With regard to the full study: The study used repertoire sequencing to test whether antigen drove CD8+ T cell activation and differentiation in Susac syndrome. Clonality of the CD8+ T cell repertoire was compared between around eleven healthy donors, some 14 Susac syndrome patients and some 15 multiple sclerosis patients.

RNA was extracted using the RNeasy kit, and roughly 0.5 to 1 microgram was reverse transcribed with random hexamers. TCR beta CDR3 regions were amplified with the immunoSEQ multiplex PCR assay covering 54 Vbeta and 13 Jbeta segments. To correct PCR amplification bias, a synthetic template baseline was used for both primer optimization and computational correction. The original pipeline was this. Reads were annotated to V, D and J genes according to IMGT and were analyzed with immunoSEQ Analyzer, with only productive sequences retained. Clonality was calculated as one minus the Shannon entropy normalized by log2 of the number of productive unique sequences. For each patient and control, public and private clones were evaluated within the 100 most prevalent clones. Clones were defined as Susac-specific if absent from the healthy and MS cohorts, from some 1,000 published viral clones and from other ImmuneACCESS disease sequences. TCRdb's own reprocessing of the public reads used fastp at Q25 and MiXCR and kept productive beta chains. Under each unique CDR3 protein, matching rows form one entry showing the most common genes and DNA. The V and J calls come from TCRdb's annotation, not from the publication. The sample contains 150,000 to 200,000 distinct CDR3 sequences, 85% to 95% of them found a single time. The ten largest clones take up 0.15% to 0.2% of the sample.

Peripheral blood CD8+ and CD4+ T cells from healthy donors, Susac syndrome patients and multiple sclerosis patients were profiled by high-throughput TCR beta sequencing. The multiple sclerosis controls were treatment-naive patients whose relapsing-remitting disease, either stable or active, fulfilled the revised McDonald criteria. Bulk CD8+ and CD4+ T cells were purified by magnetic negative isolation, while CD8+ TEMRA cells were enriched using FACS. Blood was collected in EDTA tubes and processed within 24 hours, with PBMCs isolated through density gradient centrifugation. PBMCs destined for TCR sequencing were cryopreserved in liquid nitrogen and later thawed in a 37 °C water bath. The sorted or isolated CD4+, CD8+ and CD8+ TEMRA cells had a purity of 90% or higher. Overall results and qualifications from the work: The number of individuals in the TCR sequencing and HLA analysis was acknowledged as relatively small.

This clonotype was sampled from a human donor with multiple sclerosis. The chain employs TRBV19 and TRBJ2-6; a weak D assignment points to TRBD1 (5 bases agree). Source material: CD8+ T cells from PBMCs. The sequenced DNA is TGTGCCAGTAGTATGACAGACTCTGGGGCCAACGTCCTGACTTTC. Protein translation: CASSMTDSGANVLTF.